The 29 T cell receptor beta chains below all came from one sample that was sequenced in a study of CD8 T cells in ankylosing spondylitis. TCRdb fed the 5' RACE reads into MiXCR, producing one record per CDR3 protein. The data contain a few hundred thousand distinct CDR3 sequences, roughly 20% of them seen just once; the ten biggest clones take up 3.5%. Sequencing was done on a sample of blood, either unsorted or a sorted T cell fraction (not recorded which). The receptors come from a female donor with ankylosing spondylitis or in good health (not recorded which).

This clonotype has only a few counts. Germline is not matched at one junction end, which may reflect a read error. V usage is TRBV20-1 and J usage is TRBJ2-1; 13 bases are a match to TRBD2. CDR3 length equals 17 residues. Per the germline V gene, CDR1 is DFQATT and CDR2 is SNEGSKA (reference sequence). The CDR3 DNA is TGCAGTGCCAGAGGACTAGCGGGAGAGGGCCCTGGGGATGAGCAGTTCTTC. Translated: CSARGLAGEGPGDEQFF.

This clonotype was seen only a few times. The V call is TRBV29-1, the J call TRBJ2-7; D is undetermined. The ends were cut back, 1 base at V and 3 bases at J, with 7 bases in the middle. In germline, CDR1 is SQVTM, CDR2 ANQGSEA. The CDR3 is made up of 12 amino acids. The CDR3 DNA reads TGCAGCGTTGAAGTGGGCGACTACGAGCAGTACTTC. Encoded protein: CSVEVGDYEQYF.

The V and J genes are TRBV5-8 and TRBJ1-3; a weak D match, TRBD1 (5 bases). The CDR3 sequence is 15 residues long. CDR1 and CDR2 from the germline V gene are SGHTS and YDEGEE. Trimming cost V 2 bases and J 3 bases, with 12 bases left between them. The CDR3 region is CASSFAGTVGNTIYF. The CDR3 bases are TGTGCCAGCAGCTTCGCCGGGACCGTTGGAAACACCATATATTTT.

This clonotype occurred a few times. The chain links TRBV7-2 to TRBJ2-1; TRBD1 or TRBD2 may be the D gene (6 bases each). The CDR3 is 18 residues long. Germline CDR1 and CDR2: SGHTA and FQGNSA. Trimming removed 0 bases at V and 4 bases at J, with 19 bases between. The chain's CDR3 is CASSLALGTRGGYNEQFF. In nucleotides, the CDR3 is TGTGCCAGCAGCTTAGCCCTCGGGACACGAGGGGGGTACAATGAGCAGTTCTTC.

This clonotype was seen ten or more times. The chain combines TRBV5-5 with TRBJ1-3, with a possible D match to TRBD1 (6 bases). Between the trimmed V and J ends, which lost 5 bases and 2 bases, there was a span of 11 bases. Germline CDR1 reads SGHKS; CDR2 reads YYEKEE (reference sequence). The CDR3 runs to 14 residues. The DNA of the CDR3 is TGTGCCAGCAGTTCTAACAGGGCTGGAAACACCATATATTTT. This codes for CASSSNRAGNTIYF.

The chain links TRBV25-1 to TRBJ2-7; either TRBD1 or TRBD2 may fit D (5 bases each). The length of the CDR3 is 13 residues. Germline lookup yields CDR1 MGHDK and CDR2 SYGVNS. V dropped 4 bases and J dropped 2 bases, with 9 bases sitting between them. The CDR3: CASSGDATYEQYF. CDR3 bases: TGTGCCAGCAGTGGGGACGCCACCTACGAGCAGTACTTC.

The sample holds many counts of this clonotype. The genes are TRBV6-1 and TRBJ1-1; 7 bases agree with TRBD1. With V trimmed by 6 bases and J by 1 base, 8 bases remained unmatched. The V gene's germline CDR1 is MNHNS and CDR2 SASEGT. This CDR3 contains 15 residues. The CDR3 reads CASRARGHQNTEAFF. CDR3 DNA: TGTGCCAGCAGGGCGAGGGGGCATCAGAACACTGAAGCTTTCTTT.

The count of this clonotype is one. Sequence at one end of the junction differs from germline and may be a read error. The genes are TRBV7-2 and TRBJ2-3; the D is unclear. The germline gives CDR1 SGHTA, CDR2 FQGNSA. This CDR3 contains 13 residues. CDR3 amino acids: CASSLAQGFGLHF. The DNA for the CDR3 is TGTGCCAGCAGCTTAGCCCAAGGGTTCGGTCTACATTTT.

This chain's CDR3 is CASSIRGTGAKETQYF. CDR3 nucleotide sequence: TGTGCCAGCAGTATCCGCGGTACGGGGGCTAAAGAGACCCAGTACTTC. The chain employs TRBV25-1 and TRBJ2-5; TRBD1 or TRBD2 may be the D gene (6 bases each). Germline CDR1 reads MGHDK; CDR2 reads SYGVNS. CDR3 length: 16 amino acids. Trimming removed 5 bases from V and 3 bases from J, with 19 bases in between.

V and J are TRBV2 and TRBJ2-2; TRBD1 matches at 10 bases. V was clipped by 5 bases and J by 6 bases; unmatched bases: 6. Germline assignment: CDR1 SNHLY and CDR2 FYNNEI. This CDR3 contains 15 residues. The CDR3 loop reads CASSPQTGGPGELFF. CDR3 coding DNA: TGTGCCAGCAGTCCCCAGACAGGGGGCCCCGGGGAGCTGTTTTTT.

The V gene is TRBV12-3 or TRBV12-4, the J gene TRBJ2-6; D not resolved. This CDR3 is 15 amino acids long. The V end lost 6 bases, the J end lost 0 bases, and 9 bases lay between the germline ends. The CDR3 here is CASSPLSSGANVLTF. In nucleotides, the CDR3 is TGTGCCAGCAGCCCATTAAGCTCTGGGGCCAACGTCCTGACTTTC.

This chain joins TRBV10-3 and TRBJ1-2, with D tentatively TRBD1 (6 bases). Trimming shortened V by 10 bases and J by 9 bases, and 18 bases separated the two germline ends. CDR1 ENHRY and CDR2 SYGVKD come from the germline V gene. This CDR3 spans 12 amino acids. This chain's CDR3 is CATGGTSGRYTF. CDR3 nucleotide sequence: TGTGCCACCGGGGGCACTAGCGGACGCTACACCTTC.

This clonotype occurred a few times. CDR3 in amino acids: CATSRTVSPLHF. The CDR3 DNA follows: TGTGCCACCAGCAGGACGGTGTCACCCCTCCACTTT. The rearrangement uses TRBV15 and TRBJ1-6; D is unresolved. This CDR3 contains 12 residues. Germline assignment: CDR1 LNHNV and CDR2 YYDKDF (reference sequence). Trimming shortened V by 3 bases and J by 10 bases, and 7 bases separated the two germline ends. Together with reference TRBV15 and TRBJ1-6, the CDR3 gives the full variable domain: DAMVIQNPRYQVTQFGKPVTLSCSQTLNHNVMYWYQQKSSQAPKLLFHYYDKDFNNEADTPDNFQSRRPNTSFCFLDIRSPGLGDTAMYLCATSRTVSPLHFGNGTRLTVT.

The sample holds a few counts of this clonotype. This chain links TRBV7-2 with TRBJ2-5, with no clear D. The V gene's germline CDR1 is SGHTA and CDR2 FQGNSA. Trimming took 1 base from V and 1 from J, leaving 7 bases between them. The CDR3 length is 14 residues. The CDR3 is CASSLESTQETQYF. The DNA of the CDR3 is TGTGCCAGCAGCTTAGAGTCCACCCAAGAGACCCAGTACTTC.

This clonotype was counted ten times or more. This chain uses TRBV7-2 with TRBJ1-1; 8 bases match TRBD1. CDR1 is SGHTA, CDR2 FQGNSA, per germline. The CDR3 is made up of 15 amino acids. The V and J ends lost 3 bases and 8 bases, in that order; junction bases with no gene match: 11. The CDR3 region is CASSFYNGQGPEAFF. CDR3 nucleotides: TGTGCCAGCAGCTTTTATAACGGACAGGGCCCCGAAGCTTTCTTT.

The chain combines TRBV20-1 with TRBJ1-2, with D maybe TRBD1 (5 bases). Looked up from germline, CDR1 is DFQATT and CDR2 is SNEGSKA (reference sequence). The CDR3 has 14 residues. Trimming pared 5 bases from V and 7 bases from J, leaving 20 bases between. The CDR3 nucleotides are TGCAGTGCTTACACGCGGGGACCGCGGTCTGGCTACACCTTC. Translating gives CSAYTRGPRSGYTF.

This clonotype came up many times. The chain recombines TRBV10-3 with TRBJ2-5; 7 positions agree with TRBD2. Germline V gives CDR1 ENHRY, CDR2 SYGVKD. V gave up 7 bases and J gave up 7 bases; unmatched junction bases: 9. The CDR3 covers 13 residues. The CDR3 coding sequence is TGTGCCATCACCCACAGGCCGGGGGGGACCCAGTACTTC. It encodes CAITHRPGGTQYF.

The V gene is TRBV28, the J gene TRBJ2-3, with D possibly matching TRBD2 (5 bases). CDR1 and CDR2 (germline): MDHEN, SYDVKM. The CDR3 spans 14 residues. Trimming cost V 6 bases and J 6 bases, with 16 bases left between them. CDR3 residues: CASSRGSTGDTQYF. DNA for the CDR3: TGTGCCAGCAGCCGGGGTTCGACGGGTGATACGCAGTATTTT.

This clonotype was counted ten times or more. The chain recombines TRBV12-3 or TRBV12-4 with TRBJ1-1; D gene ambiguous. The CDR3 has 14 residues. Between the trimmed V and J ends, which lost 3 bases and 2 bases, there was a span of 10 bases. CDR3 nucleotide sequence: TGTGCCAGCAGTTTCCGCAGGTCTAACACTGAAGCTTTCTTT. Residues: CASSFRRSNTEAFF.

This clonotype has a handful of counts. J is TRBJ2-1 and V is TRBV20-1; the D gene could be TRBD1 or TRBD2 (5 bases each). Germline V CDR1 and CDR2: DFQATT, SNEGSKA (reference sequence). There are 15 residues in the CDR3. Between the trimmed V and J ends, which lost 5 bases and 0 bases, there was a span of 14 bases. The CDR3 loop reads CSARQRPGSYNEQFF. The CDR3, as DNA: TGCAGTGCTCGACAGCGGCCAGGCTCCTACAATGAGCAGTTCTTC.

This clonotype appeared a few times. The CDR3, as DNA: TGTGCCAGCCTATGGGGGACAGGGAGTTACAATGAGCAGTTCTTC. Its translation is CASLWGTGSYNEQFF. The V call is TRBV7-9, the J call TRBJ2-1, with 9 bases that match TRBD1. J gave up 4 bases and V 8 bases, and 9 bases lay outside the gene matches. Germline CDR1 and CDR2: SEHNR and FQNEAQ (reference sequence). The CDR3 runs to 15 residues.

CDR3 in amino acids: CASSLGIAGPKREQFF. In DNA form, the CDR3 reads TGTGCCAGCAGCTTGGGCATTGCGGGCCCAAAGAGGGAGCAGTTCTTC. The chain couples TRBV5-5 to TRBJ2-1; D possibly corresponds to TRBD2 (5 bases). CDR3 size: 16 residues. The V gene's germline CDR1 is SGHKS and CDR2 YYEKEE (reference sequence). The V and J ends lost 0 bases and 10 bases respectively, with 20 bases between them.

V usage is TRBV20-1 and J usage is TRBJ2-1, with 14 bases lining up with TRBD2. The germline gives CDR1 DFQATT, CDR2 SNEGSKA (reference sequence). V gave up 5 bases and J gave up 5 bases; unmatched junction bases: 8. This CDR3 spans 16 amino acids. The CDR3 DNA reads as TGCAGTGCTGGCCCGGGACTAGCGGGAGTGAACAATGAGCAGTTCTTC. This translates into CSAGPGLAGVNNEQFF.

This clonotype has just a few counts. The J gene is TRBJ1-5, the V gene TRBV20-1, with 7 bases fitting TRBD1. CDR1 and CDR2 (germline): DFQATT, SNEGSKA (reference sequence). V shed 6 bases and J 2 bases; nucleotides not matched to a gene: 16. The CDR3 covers 17 residues. DNA of the CDR3: TGCAGTGCCTCGGGGATGATCGGACAGGTCCGCAATCAGCCCCAGCATTTT. Protein product: CSASGMIGQVRNQPQHF.

V usage is TRBV6-1 and J usage is TRBJ2-7; D possibly corresponds to TRBD1 (5 bases). V shed 3 bases and J shed 6 bases, with 12 bases lying between them. The CDR3 has 13 residues. Germline lookup yields CDR1 MNHNS and CDR2 SASEGT. DNA of the CDR3: TGTGCCAGCAGTGACCGGACACGTGGCGAGCAGTACTTC. It translates to CASSDRTRGEQYF.

A few counts support this clonotype. The chain carries TRBV7-9 and TRBJ1-5; D unclear. The germline V gene has CDR1 SEHNR and CDR2 FQNEAQ (reference sequence). The CDR3 covers 16 residues. The V end was cut by 1 base, the J end by 1 base, with 11 bases between. CDR3 region: CASSLESLGSNQPQHF. CDR3 nucleotide sequence: TGTGCCAGCAGCTTAGAATCCCTGGGGAGCAATCAGCCCCAGCATTTT. The whole variable domain, remainder taken from reference TRBV7-9 and TRBJ1-5, is DTGVSQNPRHKITKRGQNVTFRCDPISEHNRLYWYRQTLGQGPEFLTYFQNEAQLEKSRLLSDRFSAERPKGSFSTLEIQRTEQGDSAMYLCASSLESLGSNQPQHFGDGTRLSIL.

The CDR3 protein is CASSLGAGRDVQFF. CDR3 bases: TGTGCCAGCAGCTTAGGGGCAGGGAGGGATGTGCAGTTCTTC. This chain connects TRBV13 to TRBJ2-1; 7 bases map to TRBD2. Trimming at V came to 0 bases and at J to 12 bases, leaving 8 bases not matched to a gene. This CDR3 comprises 14 residues. Germline CDR1 reads PRHDT; CDR2 reads FYEKMQ (reference sequence). The variable domain in full, with the rest retrieved from reference TRBV13 and TRBJ2-1, is AAGVIQSPRHLIKEKRETATLKCYPIPRHDTVYWYQQGPGQDPQFLISFYEKMQSDKGSIPDRFSAQQFSDYHSELNMSSLELGDSALYFCASSLGAGRDVQFFGPGTRLTVL.

This chain connects TRBV18 to TRBJ2-7, with 13 bases lining up with TRBD2. The CDR3 runs to 17 residues. The trim removed 5 bases at V and 7 bases at J, leaving 14 bases unmatched. The V gene's germline CDR1 is KGHSH and CDR2 LQKENI. CDR3 region: CASSSGLAGAPLREQYF. For the CDR3, the DNA is TGTGCCAGCTCATCAGGACTAGCGGGAGCGCCTTTAAGGGAGCAGTACTTC.

V gene TRBV6-2 or TRBV6-3 combines with J gene TRBJ1-1; D is unclear. The CDR3 contains 15 residues. The germline gives CDR1 MNHEY, CDR2 SVGEGT. Deletions cut 7 bases from V and 1 base from J, with 16 bases between. For the CDR3, the DNA is TGTGCCAGCACCCACCCGAGGTTGCAGAACACTGAAGCTTTCTTT. Residues: CASTHPRLQNTEAFF.